The rows below give T cell receptor beta chains drawn from one sample of a study of cytomegalovirus exposure and HLA in healthy donors. Assay used: immunoSEQ multiplex PCR; TCRdb lists only in-frame clones, some missing. The sample holds about 160,000 clones, about four fifths seen once. The sample taken for sequencing was PBMCs. The source is a woman in her 50s in good health and CMV-seronegative. Both conserved end residues are part of each CDR3. Each record gives: J gene, clone size, V gene, D gene, CDR3 protein, CDR3 DNA. The D gene is left open where the match is weak. Rows may omit the clone size; those that give it use once, few, many or a size class.

J gene: TRBJ1-2
clone size: -
V gene: TRBV30
D gene: -
CDR3 protein: CAWSVLGGSYGYTF
CDR3 DNA: TGTGCCTGGAGTGTATTGGGGGGAAGCTATGGCTACACCTTC

J gene: TRBJ1-5
clone size: once
V gene: TRBV30
D gene: -
CDR3 protein: CAWSPRVESNQPQHF
CDR3 DNA: TGTGCCTGGAGCCCCAGGGTCGAGAGCAATCAGCCCCAGCATTTT

J gene: TRBJ1-2
clone size: few
V gene: TRBV29-1
D gene: -
CDR3 protein: CSVVGQGLYGYTF
CDR3 DNA: TGCAGCGTTGTTGGTCAGGGCCTCTATGGCTACACCTTC

J gene: TRBJ2-1
clone size: few
V gene: TRBV29-1
D gene: TRBD2
CDR3 protein: CSVAAGDYNEQFF
CDR3 DNA: TGCAGCGTTGCGGCGGGAGACTACAATGAGCAGTTCTTC

J gene: TRBJ2-3
clone size: few
V gene: TRBV10-3
D gene: -
CDR3 protein: CAISERGFTDTQYF
CDR3 DNA: TGTGCCATCAGTGAGCGGGGGTTCACAGATACGCAGTATTTT

J gene: TRBJ2-2
clone size: -
V gene: TRBV7-9
D gene: TRBD2
CDR3 protein: CASSNYAGGPHGELFF
CDR3 DNA: TGTGCCAGCAGCAACTATGCGGGGGGGCCCCACGGGGAGCTGTTTTTT

J gene: TRBJ2-7
clone size: -
V gene: TRBV7-2
D gene: TRBD1
CDR3 protein: CASSRTGSSYEQYF
CDR3 DNA: TGTGCCAGCAGCCGGACAGGGAGCTCCTACGAGCAGTACTTC

J gene: TRBJ1-1
clone size: -
V gene: TRBV6-1
D gene: -
CDR3 protein: CAVWGGDMNTEAFF
CDR3 DNA: TGTGCCGTCTGGGGAGGGGATATGAACACTGAAGCTTTCTTT

J gene: TRBJ2-3
clone size: -
V gene: TRBV5-4
D gene: -
CDR3 protein: CASSPPSLGGTDTQYF
CDR3 DNA: TGTGCCAGCAGCCCCCCCAGCCTAGGGGGCACAGATACGCAGTATTTT

J gene: TRBJ2-5
clone size: -
V gene: TRBV2
D gene: TRBD2
CDR3 protein: CASILGRLAAQETQYF
CDR3 DNA: TGTGCCAGCATTCTCGGGCGACTAGCGGCGCAAGAGACCCAGTACTTC

J gene: TRBJ1-1
clone size: -
V gene: TRBV18
D gene: TRBD1
CDR3 protein: CASSPSGTGNTEAFF
CDR3 DNA: TGTGCCAGCTCACCTTCCGGGACAGGCAACACTGAAGCTTTCTTT

J gene: TRBJ2-7
clone size: -
V gene: TRBV6-5
D gene: TRBD1
CDR3 protein: CASSSGTGVGEQYF
CDR3 DNA: TGTGCCAGCAGTTCCGGGACAGGGGTTGGCGAGCAGTACTTC

J gene: TRBJ2-3
clone size: -
V gene: TRBV7-2
D gene: -
CDR3 protein: CASSLAQKSTDTQYF
CDR3 DNA: TGTGCCAGCAGCTTAGCTCAGAAAAGCACAGATACGCAGTATTTT

J gene: TRBJ2-7
clone size: -
V gene: TRBV19
D gene: -
CDR3 protein: CASQDREGLQQYF
CDR3 DNA: TGTGCCAGTCAGGACAGGGAGGGACTACAGCAGTACTTC

J gene: TRBJ1-1
clone size: -
V gene: TRBV6-6
D gene: -
CDR3 protein: CASSYGGINTEAFF
CDR3 DNA: TGTGCCAGCAGTTACGGAGGGATAAACACTGAAGCTTTCTTT

J gene: TRBJ1-6
clone size: -
V gene: TRBV10-2
D gene: -
CDR3 protein: CASSEGQGHNSPLHF
CDR3 DNA: TGCGCCAGCAGTGAGGGGCAGGGGCATAATTCACCCCTCCACTTT

J gene: TRBJ1-2
clone size: -
V gene: TRBV19
D gene: TRBD1
CDR3 protein: CASSLQGGRQGAYTF
CDR3 DNA: TGTGCCAGTAGTCTCCAAGGGGGTCGACAGGGCGCGTACACCTTC

J gene: TRBJ1-2
clone size: few
V gene: TRBV28
D gene: -
CDR3 protein: CASSFGPGGFGYTF
CDR3 DNA: TGTGCCAGCAGTTTTGGGCCGGGGGGTTTTGGCTACACCTTC

J gene: TRBJ2-7
clone size: -
V gene: TRBV28
D gene: -
CDR3 protein: CASSLRGHEQYF
CDR3 DNA: TGTGCCAGCAGTTTACGAGGGCACGAGCAGTACTTC

J gene: TRBJ1-2
clone size: -
V gene: TRBV7-2
D gene: -
CDR3 protein: CASSLDSNLGYTF
CDR3 DNA: TGTGCCAGCAGCTTGGACAGCAACCTGGGCTACACCTTC

J gene: TRBJ2-3
clone size: -
V gene: TRBV9
D gene: -
CDR3 protein: CASSVEPGTDTQYF
CDR3 DNA: TGTGCCAGCAGCGTAGAACCCGGGACAGATACGCAGTATTTT

J gene: TRBJ2-5
clone size: -
V gene: TRBV11-1
D gene: TRBD1
CDR3 protein: CASSMDRGETQYF
CDR3 DNA: TGTGCCAGCAGCATGGACAGGGGAGAGACCCAGTACTTC

J gene: TRBJ2-3
clone size: -
V gene: TRBV19
D gene: -
CDR3 protein: CASCTQTAGIGTQYF
CDR3 DNA: TGTGCCAGTTGTACACAAACAGCGGGTATCGGCACGCAGTATTTT

J gene: TRBJ1-2
clone size: -
V gene: TRBV4-3
D gene: TRBD1
CDR3 protein: CASSQAGTGNGYTF
CDR3 DNA: TGCGCCAGCAGCCAAGCTGGGACAGGGAACGGCTACACCTTC

J gene: TRBJ1-1
clone size: -
V gene: TRBV4-2
D gene: -
CDR3 protein: CASSQRGEGSMNTEAFF
CDR3 DNA: TGTGCCAGCAGCCAACGGGGGGAGGGCTCTATGAACACTGAAGCTTTCTTT

J gene: TRBJ2-7
clone size: -
V gene: TRBV12-5
D gene: TRBD1
CDR3 protein: CASGLRGQGPSSYEQYF
CDR3 DNA: TGTGCTAGTGGGCTCCGGGGACAGGGACCTAGCTCCTACGAGCAGTACTTC

J gene: TRBJ2-1
clone size: -
V gene: TRBV5-1
D gene: -
CDR3 protein: CASSLGQINEQFF
CDR3 DNA: TGCGCCAGCAGCTTGGGACAGATCAATGAGCAGTTCTTC

J gene: TRBJ1-5
clone size: -
V gene: TRBV19
D gene: TRBD1
CDR3 protein: CASSMASTGYQPQHF
CDR3 DNA: TGTGCCAGTAGTATGGCCTCGACAGGGTACCAGCCCCAGCATTTT

J gene: TRBJ2-3
clone size: -
V gene: TRBV5-1
D gene: -
CDR3 protein: CASSFSGGQTDTQYF
CDR3 DNA: TGCGCCAGCAGCTTCTCCGGGGGGCAGACAGATACGCAGTATTTT

J gene: TRBJ2-7
clone size: -
V gene: TRBV5-1
D gene: TRBD2
CDR3 protein: CASSLVPGGSDEQYF
CDR3 DNA: TGCGCCAGCAGCTTGGTACCGGGAGGGAGTGACGAGCAGTACTTC

J gene: TRBJ1-4
clone size: -
V gene: TRBV5-6
D gene: -
CDR3 protein: CASSEQGYEKLFF
CDR3 DNA: TGTGCCAGCAGTGAACAGGGATATGAAAAACTGTTTTTT

J gene: TRBJ2-3
clone size: -
V gene: TRBV7-3
D gene: -
CDR3 protein: CASSFARSDTQYF
CDR3 DNA: TGTGCCAGCAGCTTTGCTAGGTCGGATACGCAGTATTTT

J gene: TRBJ2-2
clone size: -
V gene: TRBV7-2
D gene: -
CDR3 protein: CASSLYRVSNTGELFF
CDR3 DNA: TGTGCCAGCAGCCTTTACAGGGTATCGAACACCGGGGAGCTGTTTTTT

J gene: TRBJ1-6
clone size: few
V gene: TRBV15
D gene: -
CDR3 protein: CATSAGATSPLHF
CDR3 DNA: TGTGCCACCAGCGCAGGGGCTACTTCACCCCTCCACTTT

J gene: TRBJ1-2
clone size: once
V gene: TRBV4-3
D gene: -
CDR3 protein: CASSQDRPGNNYGYTF
CDR3 DNA: TGCGCCAGCAGCCAAGATAGGCCGGGGAATAACTATGGCTACACCTTC

J gene: TRBJ2-7
clone size: -
V gene: TRBV6-6
D gene: -
CDR3 protein: CASSYSAGSYEQYF
CDR3 DNA: TGTGCCAGCAGTTACTCTGCAGGGTCCTACGAGCAGTACTTC

J gene: TRBJ1-5
clone size: -
V gene: TRBV4-1
D gene: -
CDR3 protein: CASSQVRGAGQPQHF
CDR3 DNA: TGCGCCAGCAGCCAAGTGCGGGGGGCAGGGCAGCCCCAGCATTTT

J gene: TRBJ1-2
clone size: -
V gene: TRBV2
D gene: -
CDR3 protein: CASSGPPGGGANYGYTF
CDR3 DNA: TGTGCCAGCAGTGGCCCCCCTGGGGGGGGCGCGAACTATGGCTACACCTTC

J gene: TRBJ2-3
clone size: -
V gene: TRBV7-9
D gene: TRBD2
CDR3 protein: CASSYLRGGFEDTQYF
CDR3 DNA: TGTGCCAGCAGCTACCTGCGGGGGGGCTTTGAAGATACGCAGTATTTT

J gene: TRBJ1-1
clone size: few
V gene: TRBV5-1
D gene: -
CDR3 protein: CASSEQGIKNTEAFF
CDR3 DNA: TGCGCCAGCAGCGAACAGGGTATTAAAAACACTGAAGCTTTCTTT

J gene: TRBJ1-1
clone size: -
V gene: TRBV12-1
D gene: -
CDR3 protein: CASSFPGDMNTEAFF
CDR3 DNA: TGTGCCAGCAGCTTTCCAGGCGACATGAACACTGAAGCTTTCTTT

J gene: TRBJ2-1
clone size: -
V gene: TRBV4-2
D gene: TRBD2
CDR3 protein: CASSPTRGAGGNNEQFF
CDR3 DNA: TGTGCCAGCAGCCCCACACGTGGGGCGGGGGGAAACAATGAGCAGTTCTTC

J gene: TRBJ1-1
clone size: -
V gene: TRBV13
D gene: -
CDR3 protein: CASGGGTEAFF
CDR3 DNA: TGTGCCAGTGGGGGGGGGACTGAAGCTTTCTTT

J gene: TRBJ2-6
clone size: -
V gene: TRBV2
D gene: TRBD1
CDR3 protein: CASSRTGEAGANVLTF
CDR3 DNA: TGTGCCAGCAGTCGGACAGGGGAAGCTGGGGCCAACGTCCTGACTTTC

J gene: TRBJ2-5
clone size: once
V gene: TRBV5-1
D gene: TRBD2
CDR3 protein: CASSTRGGRETQYF
CDR3 DNA: TGCGCCAGCAGCACGCGGGGGGGCAGGGAGACCCAGTACTTC

J gene: TRBJ1-2
clone size: -
V gene: TRBV7-2
D gene: -
CDR3 protein: CASSQGQFYTF
CDR3 DNA: TGTGCCAGCAGCCAAGGACAGTTCTACACCTTC

J gene: TRBJ2-7
clone size: -
V gene: TRBV28
D gene: TRBD2
CDR3 protein: CASSPTSGKRYEQYF
CDR3 DNA: TGTGCCAGCAGTCCGACTAGCGGAAAGAGATACGAGCAGTACTTC

J gene: TRBJ2-7
clone size: -
V gene: TRBV28
D gene: TRBD1
CDR3 protein: CASSTHGQGYEQYF
CDR3 DNA: TGTGCCAGCAGTACCCACGGACAGGGCTACGAGCAGTACTTC

J gene: TRBJ2-1
clone size: -
V gene: TRBV7-9
D gene: TRBD2
CDR3 protein: CASSPTGLAGPEQFF
CDR3 DNA: TGTGCCAGCAGCCCCACGGGCCTAGCGGGGCCTGAGCAGTTCTTC

J gene: TRBJ2-5
clone size: -
V gene: TRBV6-5
D gene: TRBD2
CDR3 protein: CASSPPTSGRETQYF
CDR3 DNA: TGTGCCAGCAGCCCTCCTACTAGCGGGAGAGAGACCCAGTACTTC